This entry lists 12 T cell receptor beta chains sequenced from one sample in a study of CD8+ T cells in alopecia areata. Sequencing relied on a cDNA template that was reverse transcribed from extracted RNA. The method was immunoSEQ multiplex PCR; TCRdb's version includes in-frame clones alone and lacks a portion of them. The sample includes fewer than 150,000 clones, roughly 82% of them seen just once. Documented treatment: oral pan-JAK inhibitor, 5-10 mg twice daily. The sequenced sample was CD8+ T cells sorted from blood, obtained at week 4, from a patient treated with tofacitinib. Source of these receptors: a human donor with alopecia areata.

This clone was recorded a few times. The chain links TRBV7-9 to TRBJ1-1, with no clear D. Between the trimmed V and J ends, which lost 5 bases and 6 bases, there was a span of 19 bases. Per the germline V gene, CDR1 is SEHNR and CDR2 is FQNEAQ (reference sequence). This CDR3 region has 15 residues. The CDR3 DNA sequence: TGTGCCAGCAGCCCGGCCTCTTGGGGAGGAGCTGAAGCTTTCTTT. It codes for CASSPASWGGAEAFF.

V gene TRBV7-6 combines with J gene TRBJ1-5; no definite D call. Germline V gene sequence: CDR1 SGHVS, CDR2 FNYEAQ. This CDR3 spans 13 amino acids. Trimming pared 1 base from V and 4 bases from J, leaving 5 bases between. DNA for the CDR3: TGTGCCAGCAGCTTAGGGATTAATCAGCCCCAGCATTTT. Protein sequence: CASSLGINQPQHF.

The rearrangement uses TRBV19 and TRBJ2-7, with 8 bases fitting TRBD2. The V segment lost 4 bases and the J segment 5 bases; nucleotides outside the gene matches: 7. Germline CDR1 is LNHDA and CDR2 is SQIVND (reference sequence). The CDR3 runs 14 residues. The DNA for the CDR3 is TGTGCCAGTAGTACGTGGGGACTAGTGGACGAGCAGTACTTC. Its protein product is CASSTWGLVDEQYF.

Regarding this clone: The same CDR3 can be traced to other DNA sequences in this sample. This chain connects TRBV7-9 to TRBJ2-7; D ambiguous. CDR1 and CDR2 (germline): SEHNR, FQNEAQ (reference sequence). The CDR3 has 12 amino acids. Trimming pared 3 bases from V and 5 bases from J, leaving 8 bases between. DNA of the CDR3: TGTGCCAGCAGCTTGGAAGGGAACGAGCAGTACTTC. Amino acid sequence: CASSLEGNEQYF.

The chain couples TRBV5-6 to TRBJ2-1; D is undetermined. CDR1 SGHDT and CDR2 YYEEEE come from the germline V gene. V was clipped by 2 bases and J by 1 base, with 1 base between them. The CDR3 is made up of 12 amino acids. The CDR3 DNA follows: TGTGCCAGCAGCTTATCCTACAATGAGCAGTTCTTC. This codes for CASSLSYNEQFF.

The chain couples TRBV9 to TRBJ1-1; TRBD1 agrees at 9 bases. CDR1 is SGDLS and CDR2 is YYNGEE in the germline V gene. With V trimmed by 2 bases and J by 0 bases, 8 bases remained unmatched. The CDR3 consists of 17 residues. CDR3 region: CASSVGDRAAMNTEAFF. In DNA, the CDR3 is TGTGCCAGCAGCGTTGGGGACAGGGCGGCTATGAACACTGAAGCTTTCTTT. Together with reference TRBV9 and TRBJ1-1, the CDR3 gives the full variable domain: DSGVTQTPKHLITATGQRVTLRCSPRSGDLSVYWYQQSLDQGLQFLIQYYNGEERAKGNILERFSAQQFPDLHSELNLSSLELGDSALYFCASSVGDRAAMNTEAFFGQGTRLTVV.

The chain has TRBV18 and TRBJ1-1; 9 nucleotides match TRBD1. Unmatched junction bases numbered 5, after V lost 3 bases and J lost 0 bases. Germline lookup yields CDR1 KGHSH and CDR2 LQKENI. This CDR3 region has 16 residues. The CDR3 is CASSPLGQGMNTEAFF. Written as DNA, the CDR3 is TGTGCCAGCTCACCCCTTGGACAGGGGATGAACACTGAAGCTTTCTTT.

This CDR3 reads CSVGLNSYEQYF. The CDR3 DNA reads as TGCAGCGTTGGCCTGAACTCCTACGAGCAGTACTTC. The chain combines TRBV29-1 with TRBJ2-7; D remains ambiguous. Trimming shortened V by 4 bases and J by 0 bases, and 7 bases separated the two germline ends. Germline-derived CDR1 and CDR2 are SQVTM and ANQGSEA. The CDR3 consists of 12 residues.

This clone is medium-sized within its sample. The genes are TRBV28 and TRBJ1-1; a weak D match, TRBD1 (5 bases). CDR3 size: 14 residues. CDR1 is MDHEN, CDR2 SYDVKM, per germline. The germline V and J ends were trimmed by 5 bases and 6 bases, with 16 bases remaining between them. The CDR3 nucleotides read TGTGCCAGCAGTCCCAGGGAGCGACGGGCTGAAGCTTTCTTT. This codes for CASSPRERRAEAFF.

CDR3 sequence: CASSFFGQYMETQYF. CDR3 DNA: TGCGCCAGCAGCTTTTTCGGACAGTACATGGAGACCCAGTACTTC. This chain connects TRBV5-1 to TRBJ2-5; D might be TRBD1 (6 bases). V shed 2 bases and J shed 5 bases, with 16 bases lying between them. The CDR3 is made up of 15 amino acids. Germline V lookup: CDR1 SGHRS, CDR2 YFSETQ.

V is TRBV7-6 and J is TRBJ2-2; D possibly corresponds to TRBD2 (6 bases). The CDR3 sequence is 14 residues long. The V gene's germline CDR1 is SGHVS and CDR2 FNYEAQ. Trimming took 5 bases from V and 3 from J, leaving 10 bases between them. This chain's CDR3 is CASSQGLHTGELFF. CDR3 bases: TGTGCCAGCAGCCAGGGACTTCACACCGGGGAGCTGTTTTTT.

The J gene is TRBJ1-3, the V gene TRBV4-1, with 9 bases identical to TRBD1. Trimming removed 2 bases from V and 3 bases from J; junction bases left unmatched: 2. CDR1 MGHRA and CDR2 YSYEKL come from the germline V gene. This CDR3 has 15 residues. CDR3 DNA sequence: TGCGCCAGCAGCCAACTGACAGGGGGTGGAAACACCATATATTTT. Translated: CASSQLTGGGNTIYF.